Here is one TCR beta chain with its context. Its antigen is currently unknown. Germline trimming cut 5 bases from V and 2 bases from J; bases unmatched to any gene: 9. The CDR3 runs to 15 residues. Germline assignment: CDR1 MNHEY and CDR2 SMNVEV (reference sequence). The data stem from a study of cytomegalovirus exposure and HLA in healthy donors. Study results and limitations: High sensitivity and specificity were reportedly achieved when the classifier diagnosed cytomegalovirus status. Earlier analysis yielded a pattern in which most TCR beta V segments were productive about 87% or about 30% of the time.

The PCR used 60 Vbeta and 13 Jbeta primers. Here immunoSEQ multiplex PCR was the method, and the copy in TCRdb shows in-frame clones only, minus some. The data show under 200,000 clones, more than 60% seen once. The material sequenced was PBMCs. The TCR comes from a woman aged 40 to 50 in good health and CMV-seropositive. The genes are TRBV27 and TRBJ2-7, with 7 bases that match TRBD1. DNA of the CDR3: TGTGCCAGCAGTCCCAGACAGGGACGCCCCTACGAGCAGTACTTC. Its translation: CASSPRQGRPYEQYF.